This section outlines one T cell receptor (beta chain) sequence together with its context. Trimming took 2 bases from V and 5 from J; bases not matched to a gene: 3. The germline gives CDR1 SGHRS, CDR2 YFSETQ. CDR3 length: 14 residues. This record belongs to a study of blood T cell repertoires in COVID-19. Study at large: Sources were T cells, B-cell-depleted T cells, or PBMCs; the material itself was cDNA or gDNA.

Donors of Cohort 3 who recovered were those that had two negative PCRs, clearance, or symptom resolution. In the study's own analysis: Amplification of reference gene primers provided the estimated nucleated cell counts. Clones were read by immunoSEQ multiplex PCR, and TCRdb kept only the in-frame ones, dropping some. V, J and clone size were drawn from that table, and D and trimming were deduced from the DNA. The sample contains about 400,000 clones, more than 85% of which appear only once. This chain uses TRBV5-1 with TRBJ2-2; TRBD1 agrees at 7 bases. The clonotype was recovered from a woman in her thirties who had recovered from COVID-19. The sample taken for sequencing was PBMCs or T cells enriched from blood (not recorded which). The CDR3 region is CASSFTGETGELFF. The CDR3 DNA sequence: TGCGCCAGCAGCTTTACAGGGGAGACCGGGGAGCTGTTTTTT.